These T cell receptor beta chains were read from a single sample in a study of vaccination and CD4 T cells after COVID-19. The antigens these receptors bind are not known. TCRdb reanalysed the PCR reads using MiXCR and keeps one entry per CDR3 protein. Among about 5,700 distinct CDR3 sequences listed, 30% to 40% were seen once. Sequences were obtained from CD4+ T cells from blood, cultured in vitro. The origin of the receptors is a human donor in good health. The CDR3 runs from the conserved cysteine through the conserved F or W. A D gene is named only where the DNA matches it firmly. Clone size appears in some rows only: once, few, many, or a class for an expanded clone.

clone_size	v_call	d_call	j_call	cdr3_aa	cdr3_nt
few	TRBV19	NA	TRBJ1-1	CASSILTGSNTEAFF	TGTGCCAGTAGTATCCTGACAGGTTCGAACACTGAAGCTTTCTTT
few	TRBV7-9	NA	TRBJ1-3	CASSLFGVNTIYF	TGTGCCAGCAGCTTATTTGGCGTAAACACCATATATTTT
NA	TRBV7-3	TRBD1	TRBJ2-7	CASSLGTGVHEQYF	TGTGCCAGCAGCTTAGGAACAGGGGTGCACGAGCAGTACTTC
NA	TRBV18	NA	TRBJ1-1	CASSSHREMNTEAFF	TGTGCCAGCTCGTCTCACAGGGAAATGAACACTGAAGCTTTCTTT
medium-sized	TRBV6-1	NA	TRBJ1-5	CASSDQPRGNNQPQHF	TGTGCCAGCAGTGACCAACCGAGGGGGAACAATCAGCCCCAGCATTTT
NA	TRBV20-1	NA	TRBJ1-2	CSAEGRQAVYGYTF	TGCAGTGCTGAGGGTAGACAGGCAGTCTATGGCTACACCTTC
few	TRBV6-2/TRBV6-3	NA	TRBJ1-6	CASSYKGSNSPLHF	TGTGCCAGCAGTTACAAGGGGAGTAATTCACCCCTCCACTTT
few	TRBV19	NA	TRBJ1-5	CASRGRESNQPQHF	TGTGCCAGTAGGGGACGGGAAAGCAATCAGCCCCAGCATTTT
few	TRBV19	TRBD1	TRBJ1-1	CASTPTGVNTEAFF	TGTGCCAGTACCCCGACAGGGGTGAACACTGAAGCTTTCTTT
few	TRBV21-1	NA	TRBJ1-5	CASPTLTGAFGPQHF	TGTGCCAGCCCTACCCTGACAGGCGCTTTTGGGCCCCAGCATTTT
NA	TRBV6-1	NA	TRBJ2-6	CASGDSGANVLTF	TGTGCCAGCGGGGACTCTGGGGCCAACGTCCTGACTTTC
NA	TRBV24-1	NA	TRBJ2-7	CATSDGYEQYF	TGTGCCACCAGTGATGGCTACGAGCAGTACTTC
medium-sized	TRBV10-1	TRBD2	TRBJ2-1	CASYSGLAVANEQFF	TGCGCCAGCTACTCCGGACTAGCGGTTGCAAATGAGCAGTTCTTC
few	TRBV6-5	NA	TRBJ2-7	CASSYSPDEQYF	TGTGCCAGCAGTTACTCGCCCGACGAGCAGTACTTC
NA	TRBV2	NA	TRBJ1-2	CASSEETVSVGPGYTF	TGTGCCAGCAGTGAAGAGACAGTTTCTGTAGGGCCTGGCTACACCTTC
NA	TRBV5-1	TRBD1	TRBJ1-2	CASSLGGQGTNYGYTF	TGCGCCAGCAGCTTGGGAGGACAGGGAACGAACTATGGCTACACCTTC
NA	TRBV12-3/TRBV12-4	TRBD1	TRBJ1-5	CASSTRDRALGTQHF	TGTGCCAGCAGTACCCGGGACAGGGCCCTTGGTACCCAGCATTTT
few	TRBV6-1	TRBD2	TRBJ2-3	CASSSNGLAGGLF	TGTGCCAGCAGCAGCAACGGACTAGCGGGGGGGCTTTTT
NA	TRBV18	NA	TRBJ1-5	CASSQQQVSNQPQHF	TGTGCCAGCTCCCAACAACAGGTTAGCAATCAGCCCCAGCATTTT
NA	TRBV14	TRBD1	TRBJ1-6	CASSRPDRGDWPPLHF	TGTGCCAGCAGCCGACCGGACAGGGGAGACTGGCCACCCCTCCACTTT
few	TRBV20-1	NA	TRBJ1-1	CSGVKGPVNTEAFF	TGCAGTGGGGTTAAAGGGCCAGTGAACACTGAAGCTTTCTTT
NA	TRBV6-2/TRBV6-3	NA	TRBJ2-2	CASRDHGENTGELFF	TGTGCCAGCAGAGACCACGGTGAGAACACCGGGGAGCTGTTTTTT
NA	TRBV27	NA	TRBJ1-2	CASSFQGRYGYTF	TGTGCCAGCAGTTTTCAGGGACGCTATGGCTACACCTTC
NA	TRBV2	NA	TRBJ2-3	CASNLGNTGTDTQYF	TGTGCCAGCAACCTGGGGAACACTGGAACAGATACGCAGTATTTT
few	TRBV7-2	TRBD2	TRBJ2-3	CASSLLGLVDTQYF	TGTGCCAGCAGCTTACTGGGACTAGTAGATACGCAGTATTTT
NA	TRBV4-1	TRBD2	TRBJ2-3	CASSQDPSGGGDTQYF	TGCGCCAGCAGCCAAGACCCTAGCGGGGGGGGGGATACGCAGTATTTT
NA	TRBV6-5	NA	TRBJ1-2	CASSYSSPDLGYGYTF	TGTGCCAGCAGTTACTCTTCCCCCGATTTGGGCTATGGCTACACCTTC
medium-sized	TRBV6-5	NA	TRBJ2-1	CASSYSMATLAEQFF	TGTGCCAGCAGTTACTCTATGGCCACTTTGGCTGAGCAGTTCTTC
NA	TRBV9	NA	TRBJ1-1	CASSAPGYTEAFF	TGTGCCAGCAGCGCTCCAGGTTACACTGAAGCTTTCTTT
few	TRBV21-1	NA	TRBJ1-6	CARGRNYNSPLHF	TGTGCCAGAGGAAGAAACTATAATTCACCCCTCCACTTT
NA	TRBV29-1	NA	TRBJ2-3	CSAQVGGPDTQYF	TGCAGCGCGCAAGTGGGGGGGCCAGATACGCAGTATTTT